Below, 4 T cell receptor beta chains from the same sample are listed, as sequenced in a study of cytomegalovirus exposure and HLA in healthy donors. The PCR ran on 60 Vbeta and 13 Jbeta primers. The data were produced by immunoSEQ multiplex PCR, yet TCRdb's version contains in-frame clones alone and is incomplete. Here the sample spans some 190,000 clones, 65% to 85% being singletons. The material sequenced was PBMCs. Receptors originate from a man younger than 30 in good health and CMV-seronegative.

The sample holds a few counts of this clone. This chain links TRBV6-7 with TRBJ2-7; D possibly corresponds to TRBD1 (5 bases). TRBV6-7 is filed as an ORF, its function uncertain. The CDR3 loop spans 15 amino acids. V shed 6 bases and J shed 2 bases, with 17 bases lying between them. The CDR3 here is CASSYPGKTPYEQYF. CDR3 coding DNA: TGTGCCAGCAGCTACCCAGGGAAGACCCCCTACGAGCAGTACTTC.

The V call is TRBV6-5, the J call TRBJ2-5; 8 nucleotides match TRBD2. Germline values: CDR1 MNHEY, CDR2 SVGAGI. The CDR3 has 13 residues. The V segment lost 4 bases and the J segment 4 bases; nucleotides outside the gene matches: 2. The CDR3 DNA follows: TGTGCCAGCAGTTTCGGACTAGCAGAGACCCAGTACTTC. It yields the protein CASSFGLAETQYF.

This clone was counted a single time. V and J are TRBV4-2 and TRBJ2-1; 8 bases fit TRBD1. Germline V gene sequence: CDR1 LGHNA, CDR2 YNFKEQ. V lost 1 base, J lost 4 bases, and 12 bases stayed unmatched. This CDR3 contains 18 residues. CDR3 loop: CASSQVSAGGALYNEQFF. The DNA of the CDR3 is TGTGCCAGCAGCCAAGTTTCGGCAGGGGGCGCGTTGTACAATGAGCAGTTCTTC.

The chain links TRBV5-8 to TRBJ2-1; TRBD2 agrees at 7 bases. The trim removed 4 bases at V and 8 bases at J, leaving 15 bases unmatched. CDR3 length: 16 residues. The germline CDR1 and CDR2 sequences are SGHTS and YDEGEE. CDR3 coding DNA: TGTGCCAGCAGCGCAGGACTAGAGGAGGGGACCGATGAGCAGTTCTTC. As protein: CASSAGLEEGTDEQFF.